The entry below describes one TCR beta chain. The germline V gene has CDR1 SGHRS and CDR2 YFSETQ. The J segment lost 5 bases and the V segment lost 4 bases, leaving 6 bases of the junction unmatched. The CDR3 has 15 residues. The data originate from a study of blood T cell repertoires in COVID-19. For the study at large: T cells, B-cell-depleted T cells, or PBMCs supplied cDNA or gDNA.

Measured with immunoSEQ multiplex PCR; TCRdb has only the in-frame clones, and not every one. The sample shows about 72,000 clones, about nine tenths of them seen only once. Sample: peripheral blood. This receptor was taken from an older man with active or convalescent COVID-19. The chain recombines TRBV5-1 with TRBJ1-1, with 12 bases aligning to TRBD1. The CDR3 region has the DNA TGCGCCAGCAGCCTGGGACAGGGGGCTGAGACTGAAGCTTTCTTT. Translation gives CASSLGQGAETEAFF.